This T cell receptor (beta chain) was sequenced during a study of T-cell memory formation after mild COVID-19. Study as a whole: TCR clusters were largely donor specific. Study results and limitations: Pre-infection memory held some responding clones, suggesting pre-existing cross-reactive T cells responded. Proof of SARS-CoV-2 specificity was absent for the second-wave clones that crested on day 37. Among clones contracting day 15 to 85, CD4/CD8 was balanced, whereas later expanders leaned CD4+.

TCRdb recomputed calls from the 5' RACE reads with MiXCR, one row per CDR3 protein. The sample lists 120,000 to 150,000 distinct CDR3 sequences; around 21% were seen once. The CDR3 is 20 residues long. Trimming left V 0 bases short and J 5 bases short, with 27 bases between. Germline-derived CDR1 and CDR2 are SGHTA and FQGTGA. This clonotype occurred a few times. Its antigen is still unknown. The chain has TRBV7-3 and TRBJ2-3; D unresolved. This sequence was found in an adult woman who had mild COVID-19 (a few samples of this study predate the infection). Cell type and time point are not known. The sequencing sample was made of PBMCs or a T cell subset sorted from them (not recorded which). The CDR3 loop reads CASSLTGPNPGSKKRDTQYF. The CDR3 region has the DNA TGTGCCAGCAGCTTAACGGGCCCAAATCCGGGCTCCAAGAAACGAGATACGCAGTATTTT.